This TCR beta chain appears in the sequencing data of a study of cytomegalovirus exposure and HLA in healthy donors listed by TCRdb under 2017. Notes on the research overall: In an earlier analysis of around 540 of the donors, about 260 Gb of sequence data and 117 million unique TCR beta sequences from some 170 million T cells were reported. Of the approximately 400 genotyped donors, over 70% fell in the genetic ancestry cluster associated with self-reported Caucasian donors. To study patterns of TCR occurrence, a later analysis re-analyzed previously published TCR beta repertoires from several hundred donors and added high-resolution HLA genotyping. Every discovery cohort repertoire had been produced on one sequencing platform. Besides the first cohort of 500 to 700 subjects, a separate validation cohort made up of 120 or so different subjects was used. Typing coverage differed by locus: A, B, C, DRB1 and DQB1 were typed in about 620-630 donors, DQA1 in 522, DPA1 in approximately 600, and DPB1 in 450 to 490. The study aimed to test whether signatures of past pathogen exposure could be identified by cataloging public T cell receptors. An earlier analysis of 587 of the donors used high-throughput TCR beta sequencing to judge whether each TCR beta V gene segment behaved as functional or pseudogenic. Donor age, sex, ethnicity and CMV serostatus were collected together with the repertoire data. Roughly 300 gigabases of sequencing data and around 85 million unique TCR sequences made up an early release that covered 500 to 650 HLA-typed donors. In the later analysis, no new phenotypic data were used to find candidate immune exposures; instead, reliance was placed on TCR beta sequences and their occurrence across donors. Both class I and class II loci were covered by HLA typing, at four-digit resolution. Because of strong linkage in the cohort, roughly five DR-DQ haplotypes were treated as single units for association and clustering. On average, roughly 240,000 unique TCR beta nucleotide sequences were sequenced per donor among roughly 430 genotyped donors of the cohort, with roughly 19% of those sequences being non-productive. The study profiled the T cell repertoires of 550 to 700 subjects by immunosequencing and related them to cytomegalovirus serostatus. A later genetic analysis took genome-wide SNP genotypes for about three fifths of the 666 donors and used that subset as a discovery cohort. To predict cytomegalovirus infection status, the study combined high-throughput TCR immunosequencing, statistical association of individual TCRs with disease status, and machine learning.

Overall results and qualifications from the work: In a later analysis, most CMV-associated TCR beta chains were found to appear HLA-restricted, with HLA associations seemingly driven largely by CMV exposure. A few of the identified cytomegalovirus-associated TCR beta chains were confirmed in vitro to be specific for cytomegalovirus antigens. Roughly uniform sequencing depth across donors was assumed in presence/absence analyses, although this assumption may not hold. In a later genetic analysis, a missense DCLRE1C variant was associated with V-gene and J-gene trimming of TCR beta chains, and the association was replicated in an independent cohort. The cohort was sequenced for TCR beta chains only, and without alpha or paired-chain data the features that could be detected were limited. The study gave a list of 150 to 200 TCR beta chains associated with cytomegalovirus. Strong co-occurrence of HLA alleles, especially DR and DQ, made assigning TCR associations to individual alleles difficult. Broadly in line with IMGT annotations, most TCR beta V segments showed up in productive rearrangements about 90% or about 30% of the time in an earlier analysis of roughly 590 of the donors. In a later genetic analysis, fewer N-insertions in productive TCRs were reported among donors in an Asian-associated ancestry cluster than the roughly 710-donor mean. Some IMGT-functional V segments, including TRBV6-2 and TRBV6-3, could not be told apart with the 87-base-pair reads, so those segments were excluded. Cytomegalovirus status was reported to be diagnosed by the classifier with high specificity and sensitivity in both the original and validation cohorts. For the cohort, immune exposure information was limited to CMV serostatus. In a later analysis, HLA-associated TCR beta chains showed more clonal expansion and lower generation probabilities than non-associated chains that were equally common. Because HLA typing was missing for some donors at each locus, association tests included only the typed subset. A cluster of highly shared sequence variants was judged likely to be a technical artifact of the sequencing pipeline. In a later analysis, some 18,000 TCR beta sequences were associated with specific HLA alleles at a false discovery rate of 0.05. In a later analysis, several top co-occurrence clusters were reported to appear linked to parvovirus B19, influenza, CMV and Epstein-Barr virus. Because counts were too low, about 15 rarely observed V segments, including chromosome 9 orphons, were left out of the earlier analysis of some 600 of the donors. Most TCR sequences were seen in very few donors, while some public TCRs were found in many individuals. Correlated functional status among segregating V segments might reflect linkage disequilibrium, but an unknown experimental factor could not be ruled out. A further reported finding was that TCR beta sequences accurately predicted the HLA-A and HLA-B alleles for most subjects in the first cohort. In a later analysis, the rate of TCR association differed among HLA loci, with DRB1 alleles having the most associated TCRs and HLA-C alleles having the fewest. It was suggested by the authors that the approach could potentially be generalized to other disease states and immunological phenotypes.

The library was built by means of the immunoSEQ multiplex PCR assay. A mixture of 60 forward primers for TCR Vbeta segments and 13 reverse primers for TCR Jbeta segments was used in the multiplex PCR. A multiplex PCR assay on genomic DNA amplified the CDR3 region of rearranged TCR beta genes. Amplified TCR beta libraries were sequenced as 87-base-pair reads on the Illumina HiSeq System. From the authors' description of their analysis: In a later analysis, tens of millions of unique TCR beta chains were counted across the 690 or so repertoires, and roughly 11 million of these chains were shared by at least two donors. To remove PCR and sequencing errors, raw reads were error-corrected and collapsed into unique sequences using a nearest-neighbor algorithm that merged closely related sequences. Alignment of CDR3 sequences to IMGT reference sequences was used to assign V, D and J gene segments. Each retained sequence needed at least a six-nucleotide match to both a V gene segment and a J gene segment. A rearrangement was called productive if the CDR3 had no stop codons and remained in frame with V and J, and every other rearrangement was called non-productive. Following IMGT convention, CDR3 was defined as the stretch from the second conserved V-encoded cysteine to the conserved J-encoded phenylalanine. The earlier analysis of 587 of the donors excluded sequences that lacked an unambiguous match to a single V gene segment. In an earlier analysis of approximately 560 of the donors, a V segment was called functional when productive rearrangements were above 56.7%, and segregating when the standard deviation between donors exceeded 5%. A statistical classification framework was developed to diagnose cytomegalovirus status using the catalog of TCR beta chain sequences. V and J gene assignment, in a later analysis, came from comparing TCR nucleotide sequences with IMGT/GENE-DB human TR gene sequences. The TCRdist pipeline was used in a later analysis to assign CDR3 sequences and most-parsimonious VDJ recombination scenarios. In a later analysis, each TCR beta chain was defined by its CDR3 amino acid sequence together with its V-gene family, and reads lacking a unique V-gene family were excluded. In a later analysis, fewer than 650 highly shared, low-generation-probability nucleotide sequences were removed to address suspected cross-contamination and a sequencing artifact. For each public chain, a later analysis derived a clonal expansion index from normalized ranks of inferred template counts within each repertoire. A later analysis computed generation probabilities with a VDJ recombination model fitted to out-of-frame rearrangements, and checked the results against IGoR. In a later analysis, TCR-TCR, TCR-HLA and TCR-CMV co-occurrence was scored with hypergeometric tests, and a repertoire-size bias correction was applied to TCR pairs. False discovery rates were estimated in a later analysis by permuting HLA or CMV assignments 20 times. In a later analysis, co-occurring TCRs were grouped using DBSCAN, with TCRdist sequence similarity added in when clustering inside HLA-allele-positive subsets. Repertoires with fewer than 30,000 or more than 120,000 public chains were left out of co-occurrence clustering, as were about 5 repertoires with anomalous nucleotide sharing. TCRdb limited this immuneACCESS table to in-frame rearrangements with V and J called. A share of clones is missing; checked studies link under half to unresolved V genes, and the rest is unexplained. The DNA gave D and trimming, while V, J and clone size come from that table. The sample table holds roughly 100,000 clones, of which over 60% were seen once. The ten largest account for around 8.5% of the sample.

The cohort comprised approximately 700 healthy bone marrow donors. At the time of sampling, all cohort members were nominally healthy, though unrecorded immune exposures were likely present. The donor tested CMV seropositive, placing the donor among the approximately 290 seropositive members of the cohort. A peripheral blood sample was provided by each donor, and peripheral blood mononuclear cells were used for TCR beta sequencing. The Qiagen DNeasy Blood Extraction Kit was used to extract genomic DNA from the blood cell samples. CDR1 MNHEY and CDR2 SVGAGI are derived from the germline V gene. The junction carries 13 bases between V and J, which are trimmed by 1 base and 4 bases respectively. Its CDR3 holds 15 amino acids, cysteine through phenylalanine. Only the CDR3 DNA is retained, 45 bases long and in frame from the first base. A remark on this clone: The antigen it recognizes is unknown. No much larger clone is present one base from it, and per-base qualities are unavailable.

The sample was PBMCs. This sequence was found in a man aged 35 to 55 in good health and CMV-seropositive. The V and J segments used are TRBV6-5 and TRBJ2-5; the D gene is perhaps TRBD2, from 6 matching bases. The nucleotide sequence reads as follows: TGTGCCAGCAGTTACTGGGCGGCGGGGAGAGAGACCCAGTACTTC. Its translation reads: CASSYWAAGRETQYF.